This record covers a single T cell receptor (beta chain). The data are from a study of blood T cell repertoires in COVID-19. Study-wide context: Acute and convalescent COVID-19 specimens originated in the United States, Italy and Spain. The analysed material was cDNA or gDNA that came from T cells, B-cell-depleted T cells, or PBMCs.

Methods used by the authors: Nucleated cell counts were estimated from reference gene primer amplification. Profiling relied on immunoSEQ multiplex PCR, and the TCRdb table lists in-frame clones only, not all of them. From that table come the V and J calls and clone size; the DNA was used to work out D and trimming. The sample consists of 180,000 or so clones, 87% of them appearing once. This sequence was found in a man aged 40-50 years with active or convalescent COVID-19. Sequenced: peripheral blood.

In DNA, the CDR3 is TGTGCCAGCAGTGATGGCGGGGGGTGGGATCAGCCCCAGCATTTT. Protein product: CASSDGGGWDQPQHF. V and J are TRBV6-1 and TRBJ1-5; D possibly corresponds to TRBD1 (5 bases). This CDR3 spans 15 amino acids. Trimming pared 3 bases from V and 5 bases from J, leaving 14 bases between. Germline CDR1 and CDR2: MNHNS and SASEGT.